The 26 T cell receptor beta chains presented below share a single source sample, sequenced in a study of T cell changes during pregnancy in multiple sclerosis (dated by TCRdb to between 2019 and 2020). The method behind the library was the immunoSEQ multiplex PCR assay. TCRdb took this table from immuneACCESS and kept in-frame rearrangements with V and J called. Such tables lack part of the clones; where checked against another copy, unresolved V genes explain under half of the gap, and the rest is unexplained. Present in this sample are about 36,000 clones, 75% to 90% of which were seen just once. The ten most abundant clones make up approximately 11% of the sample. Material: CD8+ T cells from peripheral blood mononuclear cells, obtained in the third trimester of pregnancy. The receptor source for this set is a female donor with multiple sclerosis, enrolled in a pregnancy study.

The CDR3 here is CASSISQQLSYEQYF. The CDR3 coding sequence is TGTGCCAGTAGTATAAGCCAACAGCTATCCTACGAGCAGTACTTC. The chain joins TRBV19 to TRBJ2-7; no firm D call. CDR1 is LNHDA, CDR2 SQIVND, per germline (reference sequence). The CDR3 sequence is 15 residues long. Trimming left V 2 bases short and J 1 base short, with 12 bases between.

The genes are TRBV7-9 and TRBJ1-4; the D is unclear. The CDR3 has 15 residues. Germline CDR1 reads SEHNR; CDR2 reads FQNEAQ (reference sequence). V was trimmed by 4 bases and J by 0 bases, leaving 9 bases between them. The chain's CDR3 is CASSSRESTNEKLFF. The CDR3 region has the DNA TGTGCCAGCAGCTCGCGAGAGTCAACTAATGAAAAACTGTTTTTT.

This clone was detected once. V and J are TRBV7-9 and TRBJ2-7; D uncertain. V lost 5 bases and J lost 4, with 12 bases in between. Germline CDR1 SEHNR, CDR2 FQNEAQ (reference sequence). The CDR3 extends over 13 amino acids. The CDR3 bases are TGTGCCAGCAGCCCGCCGACTGGTTACGAGCAGTACTTC. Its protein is CASSPPTGYEQYF.

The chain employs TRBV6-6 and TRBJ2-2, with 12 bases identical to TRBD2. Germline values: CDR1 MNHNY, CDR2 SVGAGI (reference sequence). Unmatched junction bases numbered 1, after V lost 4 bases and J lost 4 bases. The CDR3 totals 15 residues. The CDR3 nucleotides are TGTGCCAGCAGTTCTAGCGGGAGGGCCACCGGGGAGCTGTTTTTT. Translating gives CASSSSGRATGELFF.

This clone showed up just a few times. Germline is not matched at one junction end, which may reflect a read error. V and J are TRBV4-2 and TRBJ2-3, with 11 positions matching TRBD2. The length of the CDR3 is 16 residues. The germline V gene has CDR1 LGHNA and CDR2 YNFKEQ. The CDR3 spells CASSKDSGGGSDTQYF. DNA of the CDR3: TGTGCCAGCAGCAAAGATAGCGGGGGGGGGTCGGATACGCAGTATTTT.

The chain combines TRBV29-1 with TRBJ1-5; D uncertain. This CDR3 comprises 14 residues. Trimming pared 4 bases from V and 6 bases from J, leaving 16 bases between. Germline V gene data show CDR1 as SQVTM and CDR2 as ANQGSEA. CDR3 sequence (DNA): TGCAGCGTTGGCGAATCCGGCTGGAGTCAGCCCCAGCATTTT. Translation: CSVGESGWSQPQHF.

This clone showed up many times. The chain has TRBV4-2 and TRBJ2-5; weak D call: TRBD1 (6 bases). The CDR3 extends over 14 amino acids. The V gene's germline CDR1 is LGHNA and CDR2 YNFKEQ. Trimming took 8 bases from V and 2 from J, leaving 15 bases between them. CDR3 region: CASGLGGPQETQYF. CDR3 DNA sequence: TGTGCCAGCGGGCTAGGGGGTCCGCAAGAGACCCAGTACTTC.

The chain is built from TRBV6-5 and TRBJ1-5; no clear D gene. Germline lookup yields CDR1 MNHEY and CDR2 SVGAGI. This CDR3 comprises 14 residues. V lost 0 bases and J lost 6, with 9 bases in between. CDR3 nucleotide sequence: TGTGCCAGCAGTTACTCGATATCGGGTCAGCCCCAGCATTTT. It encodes CASSYSISGQPQHF.

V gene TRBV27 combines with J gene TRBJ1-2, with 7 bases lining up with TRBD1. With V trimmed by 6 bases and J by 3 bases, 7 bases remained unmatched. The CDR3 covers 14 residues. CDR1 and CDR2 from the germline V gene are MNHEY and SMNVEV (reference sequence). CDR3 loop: CASSPTGNYYGYTF. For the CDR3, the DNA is TGTGCCAGCAGCCCGACAGGGAACTACTATGGCTACACCTTC.

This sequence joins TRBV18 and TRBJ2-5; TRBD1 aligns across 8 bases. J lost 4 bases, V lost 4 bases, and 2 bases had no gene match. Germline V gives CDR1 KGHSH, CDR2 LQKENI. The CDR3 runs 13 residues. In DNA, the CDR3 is TGTGCCAGCTCACTAGGACAGGGAGAGACCCAGTACTTC. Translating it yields CASSLGQGETQYF.

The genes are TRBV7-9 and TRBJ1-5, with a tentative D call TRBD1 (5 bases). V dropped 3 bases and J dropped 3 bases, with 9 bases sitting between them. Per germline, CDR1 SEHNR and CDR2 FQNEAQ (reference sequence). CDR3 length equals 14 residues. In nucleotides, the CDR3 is TGTGCCAGCAGCTTGGGGGGGACCAATCAGCCCCAGCATTTT. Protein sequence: CASSLGGTNQPQHF. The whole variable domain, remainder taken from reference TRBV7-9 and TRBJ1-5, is DTGVSQNPRHKITKRGQNVTFRCDPISEHNRLYWYRQTLGQGPEFLTYFQNEAQLEKSRLLSDRFSAERPKGSFSTLEIQRTEQGDSAMYLCASSLGGTNQPQHFGDGTRLSIL.

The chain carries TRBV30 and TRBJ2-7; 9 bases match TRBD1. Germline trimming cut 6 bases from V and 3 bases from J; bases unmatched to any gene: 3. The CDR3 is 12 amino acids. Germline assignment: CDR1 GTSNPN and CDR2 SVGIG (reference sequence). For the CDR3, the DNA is TGTGCCTGCCGGGACAGGGACTACGAGCAGTACTTC. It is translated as CACRDRDYEQYF.

CDR3 protein: CASSFRSGAPNYGYTF. CDR3 in DNA: TGTGCCAGCAGCTTTCGGTCAGGGGCCCCTAACTATGGCTACACCTTC. The rearrangement links TRBV7-9 to TRBJ1-2; weak D call: TRBD1 (6 bases). Germline loops: CDR1 SEHNR, CDR2 FQNEAQ (reference sequence). Trimming pared 3 bases from V and 0 bases from J, leaving 14 bases between. The CDR3 sequence is 16 residues long. The full variable domain, rest sourced from reference TRBV7-9 and TRBJ1-2, is DTGVSQNPRHKITKRGQNVTFRCDPISEHNRLYWYRQTLGQGPEFLTYFQNEAQLEKSRLLSDRFSAERPKGSFSTLEIQRTEQGDSAMYLCASSFRSGAPNYGYTFGSGTRLTVV.

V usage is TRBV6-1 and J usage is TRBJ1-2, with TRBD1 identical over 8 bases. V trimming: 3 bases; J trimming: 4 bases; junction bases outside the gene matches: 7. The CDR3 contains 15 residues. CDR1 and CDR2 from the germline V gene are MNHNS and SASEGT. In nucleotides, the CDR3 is TGTGCCAGCAGTGATCCTGGACAGGGCGTCTATGGCTACACCTTC. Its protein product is CASSDPGQGVYGYTF.

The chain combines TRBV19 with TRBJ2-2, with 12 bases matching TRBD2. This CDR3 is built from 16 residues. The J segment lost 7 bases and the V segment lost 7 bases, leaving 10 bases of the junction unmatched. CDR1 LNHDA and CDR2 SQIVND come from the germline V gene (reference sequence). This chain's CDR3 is CASTPTSGRPGGELFF. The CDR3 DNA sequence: TGTGCCAGTACCCCGACTAGCGGGAGACCCGGCGGGGAGCTGTTTTTT.

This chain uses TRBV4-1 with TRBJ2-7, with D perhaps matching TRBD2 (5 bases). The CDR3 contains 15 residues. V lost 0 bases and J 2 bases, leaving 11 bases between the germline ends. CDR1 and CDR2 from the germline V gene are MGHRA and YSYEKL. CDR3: CASSQDPAVAYEQYF. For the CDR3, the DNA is TGCGCCAGCAGCCAAGACCCAGCGGTGGCCTACGAGCAGTACTTC.

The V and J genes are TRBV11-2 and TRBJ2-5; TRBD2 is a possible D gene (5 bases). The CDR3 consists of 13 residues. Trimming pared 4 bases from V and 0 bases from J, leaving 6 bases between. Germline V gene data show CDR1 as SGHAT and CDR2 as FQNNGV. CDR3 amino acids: CASSSDYQETQYF. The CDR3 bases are TGTGCCAGCAGCTCGGACTACCAAGAGACCCAGTACTTC.

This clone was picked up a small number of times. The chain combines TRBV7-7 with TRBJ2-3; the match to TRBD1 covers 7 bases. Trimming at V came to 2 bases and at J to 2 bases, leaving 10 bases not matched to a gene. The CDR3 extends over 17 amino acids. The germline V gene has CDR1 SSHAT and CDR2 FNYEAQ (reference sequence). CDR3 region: CASSLRVGGQATDTQYF. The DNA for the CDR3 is TGTGCCAGCAGCTTAAGGGTAGGTGGACAGGCCACAGATACGCAGTATTTT. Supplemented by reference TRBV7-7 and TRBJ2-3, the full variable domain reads GAGVSQSPRYKVTKRGQDVTLRCDPISSHATLYWYQQALGQGPEFLTYFNYEAQPDKSGLPSDRFSAERPEGSISTLTIQRTEQRDSAMYRCASSLRVGGQATDTQYFGPGTRLTVL.

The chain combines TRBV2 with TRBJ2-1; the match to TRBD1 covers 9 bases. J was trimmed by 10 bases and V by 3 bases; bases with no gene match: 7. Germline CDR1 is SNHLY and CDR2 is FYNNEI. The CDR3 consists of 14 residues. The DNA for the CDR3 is TGTGCCAGCAGTGACCGGGACAGGGTGGTGGAGCAGTTCTTC. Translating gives CASSDRDRVVEQFF.

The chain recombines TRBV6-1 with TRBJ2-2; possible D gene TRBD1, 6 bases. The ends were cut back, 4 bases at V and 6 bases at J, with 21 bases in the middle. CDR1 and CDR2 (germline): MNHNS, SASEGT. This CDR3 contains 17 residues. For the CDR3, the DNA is TGTGCCAGCAGTGCCCACAGGGTATCGTTAACTCCCGGGGAGCTGTTTTTT. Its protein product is CASSAHRVSLTPGELFF.

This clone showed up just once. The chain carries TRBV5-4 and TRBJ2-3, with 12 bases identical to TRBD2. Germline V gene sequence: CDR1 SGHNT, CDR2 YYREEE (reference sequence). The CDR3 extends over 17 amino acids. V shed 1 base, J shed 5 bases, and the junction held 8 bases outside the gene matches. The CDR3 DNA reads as TGTGCCAGCAGCTTGCCATCTAGCGGGAGGGCCGGAGATACGCAGTATTTT. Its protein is CASSLPSSGRAGDTQYF.

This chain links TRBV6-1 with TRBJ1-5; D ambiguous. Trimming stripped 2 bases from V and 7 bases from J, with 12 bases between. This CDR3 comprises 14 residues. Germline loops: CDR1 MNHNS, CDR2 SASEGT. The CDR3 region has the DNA TGTGCCAGCAGTGAATTGGGCGGAGGACAGCCCCAGCATTTT. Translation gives CASSELGGGQPQHF.

The DNA of the CDR3 is TGTGCCAGCAGCTTAGTCGGGACAGGGGTTAGCAATCAGCCCCAGCATTTT. The encoded protein is CASSLVGTGVSNQPQHF. The chain couples TRBV7-9 to TRBJ1-5; 10 bases are a match to TRBD1. The CDR3 is 17 residues long. The germline gives CDR1 SEHNR, CDR2 FQNEAQ (reference sequence). The V segment lost 1 base and the J segment 0 bases; nucleotides outside the gene matches: 3.

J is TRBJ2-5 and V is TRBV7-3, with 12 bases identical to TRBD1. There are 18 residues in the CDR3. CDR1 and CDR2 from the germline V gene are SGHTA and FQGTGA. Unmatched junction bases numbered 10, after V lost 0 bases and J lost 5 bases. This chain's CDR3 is CASSLTGTGGDFHETQYF. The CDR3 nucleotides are TGTGCCAGCAGCTTAACAGGGACAGGGGGCGATTTTCATGAGACCCAGTACTTC.

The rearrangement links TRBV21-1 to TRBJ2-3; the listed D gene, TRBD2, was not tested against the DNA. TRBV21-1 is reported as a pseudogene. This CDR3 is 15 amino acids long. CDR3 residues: CASSTGGLAPNTQYF. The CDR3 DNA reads TGTGCCAGCAGCACTGGGGGACTAGCACCTAATACGCAGTATTTT.

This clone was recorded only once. The CDR3 region is CASRGGTEAFF. CDR3 sequence (DNA): TGTGCCAGCAGAGGGGGCACTGAAGCTTTCTTT. The gene calls are TRBV6-1 and TRBJ1-1; D might be TRBD1 (6 bases). Per the germline V gene, CDR1 is MNHNS and CDR2 is SASEGT. CDR3 size: 11 residues. Trimming pared 6 bases from V and 4 bases from J, leaving 6 bases between.